This T cell receptor (beta chain) was recorded in a study of shared clonotypes between healthy human individuals. Findings and caveats of the study: Relative to clonotypes present in all four donors, those not shared had lower generation probabilities. When naive CD4 clonotypes were compared across a few donors, about 5% were shared.

In this sample, this clone turned up once. Its antigen remains unidentified. One end of the junction is discordant with germline, which a read error may explain. Sequenced by immunoSEQ multiplex PCR; TCRdb stores in-frame clones only, minus some. The sample holds under 650,000 clones, roughly 95% seen once. Healthy HIV-negative adults without recent acute infections or vaccinations served as donors. The clonotype originates from a woman aged 25 to 45 in good health. Sequencing was performed on naive CD4+ T cells sorted from blood. The subset was: CD45RA+ positively selected.

This chain's CDR3 is CASSLVLAGPTYEQYF. CDR3 DNA: TGTGCCAGTAGTTTAGTTCTAGCGGGCCCAACCTACGAGCAGTACTTC. This chain joins TRBV27 and TRBJ2-5; 8 nucleotides match TRBD2. The J call may be faulty, since TRBJ2-7 better matches the DNA end. Germline values: CDR1 MNHEY, CDR2 SMNVEV (reference sequence). This CDR3 has 16 amino acids.